This T cell receptor (beta chain) emerged from a study of shared clonotypes between healthy human individuals. The repertoire was sequenced with immunoSEQ multiplex PCR; TCRdb's copy has only in-frame clones and lacks some. The sample lists about 2.4 million clones, 93% occurring once. Study findings and constraints: Clonotypes not shared had lower generation probabilities than those common to all four donors. With a handful of donors compared, about 5.2% of naive CD4 clonotypes were shared.

Remarks on this clone: Its antigen is not known.

V lost 4 bases, J lost 3 bases, and 19 bases lay in between. The germline CDR1 and CDR2 sequences are LNHDA and SQIVND (reference sequence). The CDR3 is 16 amino acids. The sample comprised naive CD4+ T cells from PBMCs. Subset indicated: CD45RA+ positively selected. This sequence was found in a man in his late teens or twenties in good health. Some clones in this sample may be carry-over from other donors' samples. V and J are TRBV19 and TRBJ2-7; D possibly matches TRBD1 or TRBD2 (5 bases each). CDR3 nucleotide sequence: TGTGCCAGTAGTAGGCCAGGGCGACCCGGGATCTACGAGCAGTACTTC. It encodes CASSRPGRPGIYEQYF.